These 5 T cell receptor beta chains originate from one sample sequenced in a study of response to subunit inactivated influenza vaccine. TCRdb re-called the RT-PCR reads through MiXCR, storing one row per CDR3 protein. The profile covers about half a million distinct CDR3 sequences, with around 25% appearing a single time and 1.9% taken by the ten largest. The sequencing here drew on CD4+ T cells sorted from PBMCs, taken around 5 days after vaccination. The receptors originated from a man between 45 and 60 years old who received an inactivated influenza vaccine.

This clonotype has more than one count but fewer than ten. The rearrangement joins TRBV7-2 to TRBJ2-3; D ambiguous. Per germline, CDR1 SGHTA and CDR2 FQGNSA. Trimming cost V 1 base and J 4 bases, with 9 bases left between them. The CDR3 consists of 14 residues. The CDR3 DNA is TGTGCCAGCAGCTTAGTGGCGTACGCAGATACGCAGTATTTT. Its protein product is CASSLVAYADTQYF.

Only a few counts were recorded for this clonotype. CDR3 sequence reads: CASSLNRALGTGELFF. As DNA, the CDR3 is TGTGCCAGCAGTTTAAACAGGGCCCTTGGGACCGGGGAGCTGTTTTTT. The genes are TRBV12-3 or TRBV12-4 and TRBJ2-2, with D maybe TRBD1 (6 bases). V lost 2 bases and J 5 bases, leaving 15 bases between the germline ends. The CDR3 spans 16 residues.

There are a few counts of this clonotype. The chain has TRBV4-2 and TRBJ2-4; D ambiguous. The CDR3 runs to 15 residues. Germline V gene lookup returns CDR1 LGHNA and CDR2 YNFKEQ. V was pared by 0 bases and J by 4 bases, with 10 bases between. The CDR3 DNA is TGTGCCAGCAGCCAAGATCCAACAGCAAAAAACATTCAGTACTTC. This translates into CASSQDPTAKNIQYF.

This clonotype was picked up a small number of times. The chain uses TRBV12-3 or TRBV12-4 and TRBJ2-1; TRBD1 is a possible D gene (6 bases). V lost 1 base and J lost 7, with 14 bases in between. The CDR3 is made up of 15 amino acids. DNA for the CDR3: TGTGCCAGCAGTTTAGTGGCAGGGGTCCGGAATGAGCAGTTCTTC. Translating it yields CASSLVAGVRNEQFF.

The chain is built from TRBV6-1 and TRBJ2-3; D gene uncertain. The CDR3 length is 14 residues. Per the germline V gene, CDR1 is MNHNS and CDR2 is SASEGT. Between the trimmed V and J ends, which lost 4 bases and 3 bases, there was a span of 11 bases. CDR3 coding DNA: TGTGCCAGCAGTGTCTACGGCGAGACAGATACGCAGTATTTT. This codes for CASSVYGETDTQYF.